This passage covers 26 T cell receptor beta chains from one sample sequenced in a study of blood T cells in healthy people across ages. Alongside a J-beta primer mix, a sample-barcoded 5' primer served in a second PCR lasting 7 to 11 cycles. Using its own MiXCR run on the 5' RACE reads, TCRdb lists one record per CDR3 protein. The sample lists hundreds of thousands of distinct CDR3 sequences, over 40% occurring once. The sequenced sample was blood. The receptors shown here come from an elderly woman in good health.

Many counts were recorded for this clonotype. V is TRBV29-1 and J is TRBJ2-5; 7 bases align to TRBD1. Germline CDR1 is SQVTM and CDR2 is ANQGSEA. The J segment lost 3 bases and the V segment lost 6 bases, leaving 7 bases of the junction unmatched. The CDR3 length is 13 residues. CDR3 nucleotide sequence: TGCAGCGTGGCCCGACAGGGCAAAGAGACCCAGTACTTC. Its protein is CSVARQGKETQYF.

This clonotype was counted a single time. A much larger clone is a single base away; this may be a read error. The chain uses TRBV9 and TRBJ1-2; D gene unclear. The germline V gene has CDR1 SGDLS and CDR2 YYNGEE. The V end was cut by 0 bases, the J end by 6 bases, with 12 bases between. This CDR3 comprises 14 residues. This CDR3 reads CASSVEVGNDGYTF. The CDR3 DNA reads TGTGCCAGCAGCGTAGAGGTAGGGAACGATGGCTACACCTTC.

This clonotype came up many times. CDR3 in amino acids: CASSRFGDTQYF. Written as DNA, the CDR3 is TGTGCCAGTAGCAGGTTTGGAGATACGCAGTATTTT. This chain connects TRBV7-2 to TRBJ2-3; D is unclear. Trimming took 9 bases from V and 5 from J, leaving 12 bases between them. The CDR3 sequence is 12 residues long. Germline V gene lookup returns CDR1 SGHTA and CDR2 FQGNSA. Using reference TRBV7-2 and TRBJ2-3 for the parts outside the CDR3, the full variable domain is GAGVSQSPSNKVTEKGKDVELRCDPISGHTALYWYRQSLGQGLEFLIYFQGNSAPDKSGLPSDRFSAERTGGSVSTLTIQRTQQEDSAVYLCASSRFGDTQYFGPGTRLTVL.

This clonotype showed up just once. A much larger clone differs by one base, so this may be a read error. The chain has TRBV2 and TRBJ2-1; 7 bases map to TRBD1. Germline V gives CDR1 SNHLY, CDR2 FYNNEI. This CDR3 has 15 amino acids. CDR3 in amino acids: CASILRDSSYKEQFF. The CDR3 coding sequence is TGTGCCAGCATTCTCCGGGACAGCTCCTACAAGGAGCAGTTCTTC.

The sample holds a few counts of this clonotype. The V gene is TRBV5-1, the J gene TRBJ1-5; no clear D. The CDR3 covers 11 residues. Trimming shortened V by 8 bases and J by 4 bases, and 7 bases separated the two germline ends. Germline values: CDR1 SGHRS, CDR2 YFSETQ. The CDR3 region has the DNA TGCGCCAGACGAATAAATCAGCCCCAGCATTTT. Its protein product is CARRINQPQHF. Looking up the rest from reference TRBV5-1 and TRBJ1-5 gives the full variable domain: KAGVTQTPRYLIKTRGQQVTLSCSPISGHRSVSWYQQTPGQGLQFLFEYFSETQRNKGNFPGRFSGRQFSNSRSEMNVSTLELGDSALYLCARRINQPQHFGDGTRLSIL.

The chain couples TRBV28 to TRBJ2-5, with 8 bases lining up with TRBD1. Per germline, CDR1 MDHEN and CDR2 SYDVKM. The V gene end was trimmed by 3 bases and the J gene end by 5 bases; junction bases not matched to a gene: 11. The CDR3 spans 16 residues. The CDR3 here is CASSFQDRGWVETQYF. CDR3 DNA sequence: TGTGCCAGCAGTTTCCAAGACAGGGGCTGGGTGGAGACCCAGTACTTC. Variable domain in full (rest from reference TRBV28 and TRBJ2-5): DVKVTQSSRYLVKRTGEKVFLECVQDMDHENMFWYRQDPGLGLRLIYFSYDVKMKEKGDIPEGYSVSREKKERFSLILESASTNQTSMYLCASSFQDRGWVETQYFGPGTRLLVL.

This clonotype was seen a few times. The rearrangement uses TRBV28 and TRBJ2-3, with 10 bases lining up with TRBD2. Germline CDR1 and CDR2: MDHEN and SYDVKM. CDR3 length equals 19 residues. J lost 1 base, V lost 1 base, and 11 bases had no gene match. CDR3 nucleotide sequence: TGTGCCAGCAGTTTATTTTGGGCGGCTAGCGGGGGCGGCACAGATACGCAGTATTTT. This sequence encodes CASSLFWAASGGGTDTQYF.

This chain links TRBV27 with TRBJ1-3; 7 positions agree with TRBD1. After removal of 5 bases from V and 6 bases from J, the junction contained 7 bases not matched to a gene. The germline V gene has CDR1 MNHEY and CDR2 SMNVEV (reference sequence). The CDR3 runs 14 residues. The CDR3 protein is CASSRQGGENTIYF. CDR3 DNA: TGTGCCAGCAGTCGTCAGGGGGGTGAAAACACCATATATTTT.

This clonotype was counted a single time. This chain uses TRBV9 with TRBJ2-3; maybe TRBD2 (7 bases). The germline V gene has CDR1 SGDLS and CDR2 YYNGEE. CDR3 length: 16 residues. Trimming stripped 3 bases from V and 5 bases from J, with 19 bases between. CDR3 bases: TGTGCCAGCAGCGCCGACATGGGGGGGCGAGGAGATACGCAGTATTTT. It is translated as CASSADMGGRGDTQYF.

The rearrangement links TRBV7-6 to TRBJ2-3, with TRBD2 matching 9 bases. Unmatched junction bases numbered 3, after V lost 4 bases and J lost 1 base. The CDR3 loop spans 15 amino acids. CDR1 is SGHVS, CDR2 FNYEAQ, per germline. The CDR3 loop reads CASSSIAGGTDTQYF. Written as DNA, the CDR3 is TGTGCCAGCAGCTCGATAGCGGGAGGCACAGATACGCAGTATTTT.

A few counts support this clonotype. This clone may be a read error of a much larger clone one base away. The chain recombines TRBV9 with TRBJ2-1; maybe TRBD1 (5 bases). The CDR3 loop spans 14 amino acids. Germline V CDR1 and CDR2: SGDLS, YYNGEE. The CDR3 protein is CASSVQGSYNGQFF. The CDR3 nucleotides read TGTGCCAGCAGCGTCCAGGGCTCCTACAATGGGCAGTTCTTC.

Comment on this clonotype: A much larger clone sits a single nucleotide away, making a read error possible. V gene TRBV29-1 combines with J gene TRBJ2-3; a possible D gene is TRBD1 (5 bases). Germline CDR1 reads SQVTM; CDR2 reads ANQGSEA. V lost 4 bases and J lost 5, with 19 bases in between. This CDR3 is built from 15 residues. The DNA of the CDR3 is TGCAGCGTTGGGGGCCGTGAGATTGGGATAGATACGCAGTATTTT. Translating gives CSVGGREIGIDTQYF.

This chain joins TRBV28 and TRBJ2-7; 10 nucleotides align to TRBD2. Germline V gene sequence: CDR1 MDHEN, CDR2 SYDVKM. The CDR3 contains 13 residues. Unmatched junction bases numbered 6, after V lost 6 bases and J lost 7 bases. The CDR3 spells CASSTSGNHEQYF. CDR3 in DNA: TGTGCCAGCAGCACTAGCGGGAATCATGAGCAGTACTTC. Using reference TRBV28 and TRBJ2-7 for the parts outside the CDR3, the full variable domain is DVKVTQSSRYLVKRTGEKVFLECVQDMDHENMFWYRQDPGLGLRLIYFSYDVKMKEKGDIPEGYSVSREKKERFSLILESASTNQTSMYLCASSTSGNHEQYFGPGTRLTVT.

Remarks on this clonotype: This sequence may be a read error, since a much larger clone differs from it by one base. J is TRBJ2-7 and V is TRBV20-1; tentatively, D is TRBD1 (6 bases). TRBJ2-5 explains the end of the DNA better; the J call may be wrong. Germline V gene lookup returns CDR1 DFQATT and CDR2 SNEGSKA (reference sequence). The CDR3 totals 12 residues. CDR3 coding DNA: TGCAGTGCTAGGATAGGGGGAGAGACCCAGTACTTC. Translation gives CSARIGGETQYF.

As concerns this clonotype: With a much larger clone just one base away, this may be a read error. V is TRBV7-9 and J is TRBJ2-3, with 12 positions matching TRBD2. This CDR3 is 16 amino acids long. The germline V gene encodes CDR1 SEHNR and CDR2 FQNEAQ (reference sequence). This CDR3 reads CAGSPPTSGGEDTQYF. CDR3 DNA: TGTGCCGGCAGCCCCCCGACTAGCGGGGGTGAGGATACGCAGTATTTT.

This clonotype was counted at least ten times. The chain links TRBV6-2 or TRBV6-3 to TRBJ2-5; 7 bases agree with TRBD2. Trimming removed 5 bases from V and 0 bases from J; junction bases left unmatched: 6. The CDR3 is made up of 15 amino acids. The germline V gene encodes CDR1 MNHEY and CDR2 SVGEGT. CDR3 nucleotide sequence: TGTGCCAGCAGTCCTAGCGGTTCGTACCAAGAGACCCAGTACTTC. It yields the protein CASSPSGSYQETQYF.

This chain uses TRBV5-1 with TRBJ1-1; no reliable D call. This CDR3 has 13 amino acids. V shed 0 bases and J shed 6 bases, with 9 bases lying between them. CDR1 and CDR2 (germline): SGHRS, YFSETQ. The CDR3 DNA sequence: TGCGCCAGCAGCTTGGGGGGTATGTCTGAAGCTTTCTTT. It is translated as CASSLGGMSEAFF.

The rearrangement joins TRBV6-6 to TRBJ2-3; D unresolved. The CDR3 consists of 16 residues. V shed 6 bases and J shed 1 base, with 17 bases lying between them. Germline assignment: CDR1 MNHNY and CDR2 SVGAGI (reference sequence). CDR3 bases: TGTGCCAGCAGCCGTCGTAAGGGTGGGGGCACAGATACGCAGTATTTT. Translated: CASSRRKGGGTDTQYF.

The table lists this clonotype with a count of one. The chain employs TRBV12-5 and TRBJ1-5, with D possibly being TRBD1 (6 bases). Trimming pared 0 bases from V and 6 bases from J, leaving 9 bases between. The CDR3 covers 14 residues. Germline assignment: CDR1 LGHNT and CDR2 FRNRAP. This chain's CDR3 is CASGLVVRGQPQHF. For the CDR3, the DNA is TGTGCTAGTGGTTTGGTAGTCAGGGGTCAGCCCCAGCATTTT.

About this clonotype: A read error may be the cause here, since a much bigger clone is one base away. This sequence joins TRBV12-3 or TRBV12-4 and TRBJ1-2; no firm D call. Trimming pared 3 bases from V and 8 bases from J, leaving 13 bases between. The CDR3 has 13 amino acids. The CDR3 here is CASSFQVLLGYTF. In DNA, the CDR3 is TGTGCCAGCAGTTTCCAGGTACTTCTAGGCTACACCTTC.

The chain uses TRBV20-1 and TRBJ1-2; D perhaps matches TRBD1 (6 bases). Trimming took 6 bases from V and 1 from J, leaving 12 bases between them. The length of the CDR3 is 13 residues. CDR1 and CDR2 from the germline V gene are DFQATT and SNEGSKA (reference sequence). CDR3 sequence reads: CSAPPDSNYGYTF. The CDR3 bases are TGCAGTGCCCCCCCGGACAGTAACTATGGCTACACCTTC.

This chain uses TRBV11-2 with TRBJ2-7; D possibly corresponds to TRBD1 (6 bases). The closer fit of TRBJ2-5 to the DNA end suggests the J call may be wrong. Germline V gene data show CDR1 as SGHAT and CDR2 as FQNNGV. The length of the CDR3 is 13 residues. This CDR3 is CASSGGQKETQYF. CDR3 nucleotide sequence: TGTGCCAGCAGCGGGGGCCAAAAAGAGACCCAGTACTTC.

This clonotype was counted ten times or more. The chain combines TRBV28 with TRBJ2-1; TRBD2 agrees at 13 bases. This CDR3 has 13 residues. With V trimmed by 9 bases and J by 9 bases, 5 bases remained unmatched. Germline assignment: CDR1 MDHEN and CDR2 SYDVKM. As DNA, the CDR3 is TGTGCCAGTAGACTAGCGGGAGGTCGTGAGCAGTTCTTC. Residues: CASRLAGGREQFF.

This chain joins TRBV7-2 and TRBJ1-2, with a possible D match to TRBD1 (6 bases). CDR3 length: 17 amino acids. Trimming pared 1 base from V and 2 bases from J, leaving 17 bases between. Germline V CDR1 and CDR2: SGHTA, FQGNSA. CDR3 residues: CTSSLERGGQLNYGYTF. The CDR3 nucleotides read TGTACCAGCAGCTTAGAGAGGGGGGGCCAATTGAACTATGGCTACACCTTC.

At least ten counts were recorded for this clonotype. The chain links TRBV29-1 to TRBJ2-7, with D hard to call. V gave up 6 bases and J gave up 0 bases, with 18 bases separating them. This CDR3 spans 15 amino acids. Looked up from germline, CDR1 is SQVTM and CDR2 is ANQGSEA. The CDR3 is CSVSVRKGSSYEQYF. The CDR3, as DNA: TGCAGCGTGTCCGTCAGGAAGGGAAGCTCCTACGAGCAGTACTTC.

This clonotype was picked up many times. The chain is built from TRBV12-3 or TRBV12-4 and TRBJ2-1; no clear D. Trimming took off 7 bases at V and 4 bases at J, with 8 bases between the two ends. CDR3 length: 12 residues. The CDR3: CASNSGYNEQFF. CDR3 coding DNA: TGTGCCAGCAATTCCGGGTACAATGAGCAGTTCTTC.